Sequencing of this T cell receptor (beta chain) was carried out in a study of persistence of HIV-infected CD4 T cells. Cells were stimulated with CMV-infected fibroblast lysates at 8 to 10 ug/mL. Sorting of responding CD4+ T cells relied on upregulated CD40 ligand together with CD69. Inclusion required CMV-positive serology and CD4+ counts above 400 cells/uL. This was the immunoSEQ version 4 assay in survey mode. Produced via immunoSEQ multiplex PCR; TCRdb's table is partial and in-frame only. The sample includes around 20,000 clones, about 80% of them seen just once. Regarding this clone: The antigen is not known.

This TCR derives from an adult man with HIV who was CMV-seropositive. The sample was CD4+ T cells sorted from PBMCs after approximately 19-hour stimulation, taken from a patient who received antiretroviral therapy.

As DNA, the CDR3 is TGTGCCTGGTCCGACAGGGGGCCAGTGGCTTTCTTT. It is translated as CAWSDRGPVAFF. The chain uses TRBV30 and TRBJ1-1; TRBD1 aligns across 10 bases. V shed 5 bases and J 11 bases; nucleotides not matched to a gene: 8. The CDR3 runs to 12 residues. Germline V CDR1 and CDR2: GTSNPN, SVGIG (reference sequence).